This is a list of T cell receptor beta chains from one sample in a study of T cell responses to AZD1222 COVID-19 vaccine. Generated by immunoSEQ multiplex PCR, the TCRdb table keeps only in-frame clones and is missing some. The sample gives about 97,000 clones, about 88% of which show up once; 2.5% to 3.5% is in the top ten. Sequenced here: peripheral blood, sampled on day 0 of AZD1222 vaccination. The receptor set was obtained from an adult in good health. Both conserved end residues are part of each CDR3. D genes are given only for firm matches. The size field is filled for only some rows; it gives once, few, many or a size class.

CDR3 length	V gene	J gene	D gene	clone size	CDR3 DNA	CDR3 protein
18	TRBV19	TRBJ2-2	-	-	TGTGCCAGTAGTATTGTTCGGGTCAGTCCAACAAACACCGGGGAGCTGTTTTTT	CASSIVRVSPTNTGELFF
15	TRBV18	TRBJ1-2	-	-	TGTGCCAGCTCACCTAGTGGAAAGGAGGGCTATGGCTACACCTTC	CASSPSGKEGYGYTF
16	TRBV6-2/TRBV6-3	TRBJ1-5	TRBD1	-	TGTGCCAGCAGTTTTCGTGGGACAGGGTCCCCACAGCCCCAGCATTTT	CASSFRGTGSPQPQHF
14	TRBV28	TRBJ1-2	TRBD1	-	TGTGCCATTTCGCCGACAGGGGCTCCCTATGGCTACACCTTC	CAISPTGAPYGYTF
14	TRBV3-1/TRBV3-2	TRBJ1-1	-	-	TGTGCCAGCAGCCAAACGGTGTCCGAGACTGAAGCTTTCTTT	CASSQTVSETEAFF
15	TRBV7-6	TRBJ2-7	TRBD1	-	TGTGCCAGCAGCTTGACAGGGGTAGGCTCCTACGAGCAGTACTTC	CASSLTGVGSYEQYF
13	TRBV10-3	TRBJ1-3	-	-	TGTGCCACCCTCCGGGACGCTGGAAACACCATATATTTT	CATLRDAGNTIYF
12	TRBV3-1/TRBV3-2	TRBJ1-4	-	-	TGTGCCAGCAGCGAAGGTTTGGGAAAGTTGTTTTTT	CASSEGLGKLFF
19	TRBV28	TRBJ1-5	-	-	TGTGCCAGCAGACGCGGGGCCGCTGGGACCGTGAGTAGCAATCAGCCCCAGCATTTT	CASRRGAAGTVSSNQPQHF
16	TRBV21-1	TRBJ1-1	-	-	TGTGCCAGCAGCGAAGAGAGGGGGCCCCCGACCCCTGAAGCTTTCTTT	CASSEERGPPTPEAFF
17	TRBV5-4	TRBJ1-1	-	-	TGTGCCAGCAGCTCCTTCGGGGGGGGGCCCACAGGCACTGAAGCTTTCTTT	CASSSFGGGPTGTEAFF
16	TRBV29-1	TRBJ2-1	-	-	TGCAGCGTTGAAGCTCTTGAGCGAGAGGCCTACAATGAGCAGTTCTTC	CSVEALEREAYNEQFF
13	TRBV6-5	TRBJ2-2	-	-	TGTGCCAGCAGTTACCCCAGGCCCGGGGAGCTGTTTTTT	CASSYPRPGELFF
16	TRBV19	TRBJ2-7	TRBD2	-	TGTGCCAGTACCGTCTCCGGGACTAGCGGGGCCTACGAGCAGTACTTC	CASTVSGTSGAYEQYF
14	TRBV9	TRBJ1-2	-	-	TGTGCCAGCAACCGGGAGGGAAAGGACTATGGCTACACCTTC	CASNREGKDYGYTF
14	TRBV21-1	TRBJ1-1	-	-	TGTGCCAGCAGCGACGGGACAGGGGACACTGAAGCTTTCTTT	CASSDGTGDTEAFF
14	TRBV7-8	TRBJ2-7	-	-	TGTGCCAGCAGCATGCGGGAAGGGACCTACGAGCAGTACTTC	CASSMREGTYEQYF
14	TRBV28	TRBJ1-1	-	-	TGTGCCAGCAGTCTCTACGTCATGAACACTGAAGCTTTCTTT	CASSLYVMNTEAFF
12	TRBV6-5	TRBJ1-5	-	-	TGTGCCAGCAACAGGGGCAATCAGCCCCAGCATTTT	CASNRGNQPQHF
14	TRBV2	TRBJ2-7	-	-	TGTGCCAGCAGTGACCTGACATGGGGGGTCGAGCAGTACTTC	CASSDLTWGVEQYF
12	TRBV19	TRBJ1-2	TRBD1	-	TGTGCCAGTAGTAACAGGGGGGATGGCTACACCTTC	CASSNRGDGYTF
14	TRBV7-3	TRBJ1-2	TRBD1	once	TGTGCCAGCAGCTTAAACAGGGGGCTGGGTGGCTACACCTTC	CASSLNRGLGGYTF
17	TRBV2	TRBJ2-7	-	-	TGTGCCAGCAGTGTTGTAATTCTCGGGACCAGCTCCTACGAGCAGTACTTC	CASSVVILGTSSYEQYF
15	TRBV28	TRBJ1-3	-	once	TGTGCCAGCAACAACAGGAATTTTTTAGGAAACACCATATATTTT	CASNNRNFLGNTIYF
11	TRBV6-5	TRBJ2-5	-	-	TGTGCCAGCAGCAGCGTAGGGACCCAGTACTTC	CASSSVGTQYF
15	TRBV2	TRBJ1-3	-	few	TGTGCCAGCAGTGAAGCAAAAACATTTAAAGACACCATATATTTT	CASSEAKTFKDTIYF
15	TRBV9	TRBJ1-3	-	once	TGTGCCAGCAGCATCACGGTGAATCAAGCGGACACCATATATTTT	CASSITVNQADTIYF
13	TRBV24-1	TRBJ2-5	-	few	TGTGCCACCGGAAAGAGCCCTCAAGAGACCCAGTACTTC	CATGKSPQETQYF
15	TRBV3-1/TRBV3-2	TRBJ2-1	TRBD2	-	TGTGCCAGCAACCTAGCGGGGAAGGATTACAATGAGCAGTTCTTC	CASNLAGKDYNEQFF
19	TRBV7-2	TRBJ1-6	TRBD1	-	TGTGCCAGCAGCTTAAATGCAGGGGGCGGGGGCTCCTATAATTCACCCCTCCACTTT	CASSLNAGGGGSYNSPLHF
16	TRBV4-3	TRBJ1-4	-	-	TGCGCCAGCAGGGTAGGGTCAGGGATTTCTAATGAAAAACTGTTTTTT	CASRVGSGISNEKLFF
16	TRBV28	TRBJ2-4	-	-	TGTGCCAGCAGCAAAGACAGCTCACTAGCCAAAAACATTCAGTACTTC	CASSKDSSLAKNIQYF
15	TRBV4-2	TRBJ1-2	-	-	TGTGCCAGCAGCCAAGCGTCGCGGACGGGTTATGGCTACACCTTC	CASSQASRTGYGYTF
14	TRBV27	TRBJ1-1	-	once	TGTGCCAGCGTGCCCTTTTTTCTGAACACTGAAGCTTTCTTT	CASVPFFLNTEAFF
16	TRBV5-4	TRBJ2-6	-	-	TGTGCCACTCAACCTCCACACTCCTCTGGGGCCAACGTCCTGACTTTC	CATQPPHSSGANVLTF
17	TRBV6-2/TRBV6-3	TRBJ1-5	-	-	TGTGCCAGCAGTTATGAGTCGGAAATCTATAGCAATCAGCCCCAGCATTTT	CASSYESEIYSNQPQHF
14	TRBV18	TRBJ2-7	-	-	TGTGCCAGCTCCCGGACAGCCGCCACTTTCGAGCAGTACTTC	CASSRTAATFEQYF
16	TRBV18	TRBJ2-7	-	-	TGTGCCAGCTCACCCCCGACAGGAGCCCGGTTTGACGAGCAGTACTTC	CASSPPTGARFDEQYF
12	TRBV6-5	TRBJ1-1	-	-	TGTGCCAGCAGTTACTCAACAGAAGAGACTTTCTTT	CASSYSTEETFF
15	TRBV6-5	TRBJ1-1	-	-	TGTGCCAGCAGTTATTGGGCGGGAATGCCCCCTGAAGCTTTCTTT	CASSYWAGMPPEAFF
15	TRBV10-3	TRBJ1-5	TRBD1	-	TGTGCCATCAGTGAGTCGACAGGGGACAATCAGCCCCAGCATTTT	CAISESTGDNQPQHF
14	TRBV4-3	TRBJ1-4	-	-	TGCGCCAGCAGCCAAGATGGAAGGAATGAAAAACTGTTTTTT	CASSQDGRNEKLFF
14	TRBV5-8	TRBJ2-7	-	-	TGTGCCAGCAGGCCACCAGCGGCCTGGGTCGAGCAGTACTTC	CASRPPAAWVEQYF
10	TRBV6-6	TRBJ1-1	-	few	TGTGCCAGCAGCGGGGTTGAAGCTTTCTTT	CASSGVEAFF
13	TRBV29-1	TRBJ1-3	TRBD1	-	TGCAGCGGCGGACAGGGGGCTGGAAACACCATATATTTT	CSGGQGAGNTIYF
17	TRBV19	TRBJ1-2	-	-	TGTGCCAGTAGTAGAGAAAGAGACGAGGGACACTTCTATGGCTACACCTTC	CASSRERDEGHFYGYTF